Sequencing of this TCR beta chain was carried out in a study of radiotherapy plus CTLA-4 blockade in lung cancer (dated by TCRdb to 2016 to 2019). Context from the whole study: Among enrolled patients, roughly 20% had an objective response and approximately 30% reached disease control. Results and caveats for the whole study, not just this receptor: The strongest predictors of response were reported to be early dynamic shifts in blood T cell clones along with a rise in serum interferon-beta following radiation. TCR clones derived from tumors expanded in peripheral blood after treatment with radiotherapy and ipilimumab.

CDR1 and CDR2 are drawn from the germline V gene (reference sequence): SEHNR, FQNEAQ. The CDR3 runs 12 residues from the cysteine to the phenylalanine. The DNA shown is the 36-base CDR3, in frame from base 1. The junction shows trimming of 4 bases on V and 8 bases on J, plus 8 bases between the germline ends. The library was obtained by the immunoSEQ multiplex PCR assay. TCRdb took this table from immuneACCESS and kept in-frame rearrangements with V and J called. Such tables lack part of the clones; where checked against another copy, unresolved V genes explain under half of the gap, and the rest is unexplained. The sample includes roughly 93,000 clones, with 82% observed a single time. Of the sample, 3.4% is held by the ten largest clones. This clone has only one observation. It has no known antigen specificity. The input lacks base qualities; no much larger clone sits a single base away. The study tested focal radiation therapy combined with CTLA-4 blockade (ipilimumab) in patients with chemo-refractory metastatic non-small-cell lung cancer.

This chain joins TRBV7-9 to TRBJ2-2, with the D gene uncertain. Sequenced here: peripheral blood, sampled from a patient treated with radiotherapy plus ipilimumab. The origin of this receptor is a human donor with non-small cell lung cancer who had a partial response to radiotherapy plus ipilimumab. The CDR3 region: CASSSSAGELFF. Read as DNA, the sequence is TGTGCCAGCAGCTCCAGTGCAGGGGAGCTGTTTTTT.